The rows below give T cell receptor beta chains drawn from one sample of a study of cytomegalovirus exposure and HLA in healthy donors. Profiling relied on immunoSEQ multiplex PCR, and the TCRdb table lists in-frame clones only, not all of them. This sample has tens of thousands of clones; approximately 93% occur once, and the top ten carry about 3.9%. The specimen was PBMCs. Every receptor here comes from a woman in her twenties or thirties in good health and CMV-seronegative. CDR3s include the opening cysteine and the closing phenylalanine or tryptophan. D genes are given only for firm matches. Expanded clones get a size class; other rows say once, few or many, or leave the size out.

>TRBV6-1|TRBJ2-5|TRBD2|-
CASRAVASGSETQYF
TGTGCCAGCAGGGCCGTGGCTAGCGGGAGTGAGACCCAGTACTTC
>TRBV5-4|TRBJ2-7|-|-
CASSVATGEQYF
TGTGCCAGCAGCGTCGCCACAGGGGAGCAGTACTTC
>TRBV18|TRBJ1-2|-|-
CASSPPTRNYGYTF
TGTGCCAGCTCACCACCGACAAGAAACTATGGCTACACCTTC
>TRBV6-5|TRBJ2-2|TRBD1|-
CASSYLDRAMSGELFF
TGTGCCAGCAGTTACCTGGACAGGGCGATGTCCGGGGAGCTGTTTTTT
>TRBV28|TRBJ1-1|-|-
CANRERMNTEAFF
TGTGCCAACCGGGAAAGGATGAACACTGAAGCTTTCTTT
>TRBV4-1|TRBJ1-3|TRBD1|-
CASSLVFVDRVNGNTIYF
TGCGCCAGCAGCCTCGTTTTCGTAGACAGGGTTAACGGAAACACCATATATTTT
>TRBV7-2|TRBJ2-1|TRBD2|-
CASSLAGGNNEQFF
TGTGCCAGCAGCTTAGCGGGGGGGAACAATGAGCAGTTCTTC
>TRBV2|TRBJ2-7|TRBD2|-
CASRGLANEQYF
TGTGCCAGCAGGGGACTAGCGAATGAGCAGTACTTC
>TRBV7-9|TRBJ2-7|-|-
CASSLTGVGEQYF
TGTGCCAGCAGCCTGACAGGTGTGGGGGAGCAGTACTTC
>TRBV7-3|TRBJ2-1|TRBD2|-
CASSLGLASYNEQFF
TGTGCCAGCAGTCTCGGACTAGCCTCCTACAATGAGCAGTTCTTC
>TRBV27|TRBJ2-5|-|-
CASSDLEGQETQYF
TGTGCCAGCAGTGACCTAGAGGGTCAAGAGACCCAGTACTTC
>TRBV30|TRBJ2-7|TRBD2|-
CAWSGALAGASYEQYF
TGTGCCTGGAGTGGAGCCCTAGCGGGCGCTTCCTACGAGCAGTACTTC
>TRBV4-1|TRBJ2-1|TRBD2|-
CASSQDRLAGGPFF
TGCGCCAGCAGCCAAGATCGTCTAGCGGGAGGGCCATTCTTC
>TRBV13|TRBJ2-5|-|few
CASSLGQTAQETQYF
TGTGCCAGCAGCTTAGGCCAAACAGCTCAAGAGACCCAGTACTTC
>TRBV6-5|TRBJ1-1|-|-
CASRKTGNTEAFF
TGTGCCAGCAGAAAGACAGGGAACACTGAAGCTTTCTTT
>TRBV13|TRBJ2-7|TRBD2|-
CASRWTSGAYEQYF
TGTGCCAGCAGGTGGACTAGCGGGGCCTACGAGCAGTACTTC
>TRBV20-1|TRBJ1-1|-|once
CRARVNTEAFF
TGCAGGGCCCGGGTGAACACTGAAGCTTTCTTT
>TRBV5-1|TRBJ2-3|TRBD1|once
CASSLTPGTGISTDTQYF
TGCGCCAGCAGCCTCACCCCCGGGACAGGGATAAGCACAGATACGCAGTATTTT
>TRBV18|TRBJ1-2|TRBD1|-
CASSRDRGTSGYTF
TGTGCCAGCTCCCGGGACAGGGGAACGAGCGGCTACACCTTC
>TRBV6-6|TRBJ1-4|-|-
CASCIRSNNEKLFF
TGTGCCAGCTGTATCCGCTCTAATAATGAAAAACTGTTTTTT
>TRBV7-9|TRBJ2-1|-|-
CASTVTGLGEQFF
TGTGCCAGCACCGTCACAGGGCTGGGTGAGCAGTTCTTC
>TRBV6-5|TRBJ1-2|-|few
CASSYAWQNYGYTF
TGTGCCAGCAGTTACGCTTGGCAGAACTATGGCTACACCTTC
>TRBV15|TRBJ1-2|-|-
CATSRVGEGYTF
TGTGCCACCAGCAGAGTAGGGGAAGGCTACACCTTC
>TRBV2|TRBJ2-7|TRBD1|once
CASVLGTGIYEQYF
TGTGCCAGTGTACTAGGGACAGGGATCTACGAGCAGTACTTC
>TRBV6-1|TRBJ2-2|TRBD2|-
CASREPGLETNTGELFF
TGTGCCAGCAGGGAACCAGGACTAGAGACTAACACCGGGGAGCTGTTTTTT
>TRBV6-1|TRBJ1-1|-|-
CASSELLVREAFF
TGTGCCAGCAGTGAGTTGCTCGTGCGCGAAGCTTTCTTT
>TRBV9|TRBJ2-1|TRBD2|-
CASSVGLAGISFSNEQFF
TGTGCCAGCAGCGTAGGGCTAGCGGGAATTTCTTTCAGTAATGAGCAGTTCTTC
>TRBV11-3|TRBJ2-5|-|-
CASSPGEPLTGYQETQYF
TGTGCCAGCAGCCCTGGGGAGCCCCTAACCGGATACCAAGAGACCCAGTACTTC
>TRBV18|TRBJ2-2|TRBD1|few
CASSPLIQGTGELFF
TGTGCCAGCTCACCACTCATACAGGGGACCGGGGAGCTGTTTTTT
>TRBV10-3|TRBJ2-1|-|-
CAISTNGAYNEQFF
TGTGCCATCAGTACAAACGGGGCCTACAATGAGCAGTTCTTC
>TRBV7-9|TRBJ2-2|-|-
CASSLFTRITGELFF
TGTGCCAGCAGCTTATTTACTAGGATCACCGGGGAGCTGTTTTTT
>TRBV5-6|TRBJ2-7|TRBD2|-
CASSPGTSGMLSYEQYF
TGTGCCAGCAGCCCCGGGACTAGCGGGATGTTGTCCTACGAGCAGTACTTC
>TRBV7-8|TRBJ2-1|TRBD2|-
CASSFGLAGAYNEQFF
TGTGCCAGCAGCTTTGGACTAGCGGGGGCCTACAATGAGCAGTTCTTC
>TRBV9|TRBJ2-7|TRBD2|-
CASSAGTTRSYEQYF
TGTGCCAGCAGCGCAGGGACTACCAGGTCCTACGAGCAGTACTTC
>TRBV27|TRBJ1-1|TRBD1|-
CASRRQGAGMGTEAFF
TGTGCCAGCAGGCGGCAGGGGGCAGGTATGGGCACTGAAGCTTTCTTT
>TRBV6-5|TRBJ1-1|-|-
CASTVREGVSTEAFF
TGTGCCAGCACGGTACGGGAGGGGGTGAGCACTGAAGCTTTCTTT
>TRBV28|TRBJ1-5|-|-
CASSFDSGPPNQPQHF
TGTGCCAGCAGTTTCGACAGTGGGCCCCCCAATCAGCCCCAGCATTTT
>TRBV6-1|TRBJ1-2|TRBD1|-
CASSEWDREDGYTF
TGTGCCAGCAGTGAGTGGGACAGGGAGGATGGCTACACCTTC
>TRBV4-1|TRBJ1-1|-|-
CASSQGWGESRRTEAFF
TGCGCCAGCAGCCAAGGTTGGGGGGAATCTCGCCGGACTGAAGCTTTCTTT
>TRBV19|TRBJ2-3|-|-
CASNWGVDTDTQYF
TGTGCCAGTAACTGGGGGGTTGACACAGATACGCAGTATTTT
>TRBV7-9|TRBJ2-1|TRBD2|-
CASSDVAGRVGNEQFF
TGTGCCAGCAGCGATGTAGCGGGAAGGGTGGGAAATGAGCAGTTCTTC
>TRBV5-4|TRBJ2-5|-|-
CASSLAGWSGETQYF
TGTGCCAGCAGCTTGGCCGGGTGGAGCGGAGAGACCCAGTACTTC
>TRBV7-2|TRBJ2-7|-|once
CASSLGQGGWTYEQYF
TGTGCCAGCAGCTTAGGGCAGGGGGGATGGACCTACGAGCAGTACTTC
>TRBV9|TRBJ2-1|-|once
CASSVETGREQFF
TGTGCCAGCAGCGTAGAAACGGGTCGTGAGCAGTTCTTC
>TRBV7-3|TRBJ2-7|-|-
CASSRRGGAGSYEQYF
TGTGCCAGCAGCCGCCGAGGGGGGGCCGGCTCCTACGAGCAGTACTTC
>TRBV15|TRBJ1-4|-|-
CATTRGLSATNEKLFF
TGTGCCACCACTAGGGGCTTGTCGGCAACTAATGAAAAACTGTTTTTT
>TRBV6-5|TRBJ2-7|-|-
CASSSGLPRGYEQYF
TGTGCCAGCAGTTCCGGGCTTCCCCGGGGGTACGAGCAGTACTTC
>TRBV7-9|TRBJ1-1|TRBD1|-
CASSLARDRGTEAFF
TGTGCCAGCAGCTTAGCTAGGGACAGGGGGACTGAAGCTTTCTTT
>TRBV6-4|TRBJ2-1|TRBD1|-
CASSDSPTGPNEQFF
TGTGCCAGCAGTGACTCCCCGACAGGGCCCAATGAGCAGTTCTTC
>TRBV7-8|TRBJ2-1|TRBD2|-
CASSALAGIYNEQFF
TGTGCCAGCAGCGCCCTAGCGGGAATATACAATGAGCAGTTCTTC
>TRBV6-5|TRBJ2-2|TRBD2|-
CASSYSGGAGTGELFF
TGTGCCAGCAGTTACTCCGGGGGGGCGGGCACCGGGGAGCTGTTTTTT
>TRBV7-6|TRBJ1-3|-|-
CASSLDEVSSGNTIYF
TGTGCCAGCAGCTTAGACGAGGTGTCTTCTGGAAACACCATATATTTT
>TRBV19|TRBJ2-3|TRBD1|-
CASRTVGTGISGTQYF
TGTGCCAGTAGGACCGTTGGGACAGGGATATCTGGTACGCAGTATTTT